The source of this T cell receptor (beta chain) is a study of identical twins. This CDR3 comprises 15 residues. The germline CDR1 and CDR2 sequences are ENHRY and SYGVKD. Regarding this clonotype: One end of the junction fails to match germline, which may point to a read error.

Template switching added a universal primer site; cDNA carried unique molecular identifiers. MiXCR, run by TCRdb on the 5' RACE reads, gives a single entry per CDR3 protein. The table has approximately 220,000 distinct CDR3 sequences, about 7.5% seen once. These data were likewise used in another study, on yellow fever vaccine responses in identical twins.

The sequenced sample consisted of memory (CD45RO+) T cells sorted from blood. The gene calls are TRBV10-3 and TRBJ2-5; 8 bases are shared with TRBD2. This receptor was taken from a woman under 30 in good health. This CDR3 reads CAIREVRGGQETQNF. DNA of the CDR3: TGTGCCATCAGAGAGGTCCGGGGGGGCCAGGAGACCCAGAACTTC.